One sample yielded the 12 T cell receptor beta chains listed below, sequenced in a study of PD-1 blockade in classical Hodgkin lymphoma. Relapse after autologous stem cell transplantation occurred in every patient, and brentuximab vedotin exposure varied. Profiled with immunoSEQ multiplex PCR; TCRdb holds only in-frame clones, not every one. The table has fewer than 20,000 clones, over 80% seen once; the top ten hold 30% to 45%. The sample in question was peripheral blood mononuclear cells (PBMCs), obtained before the second cycle of nivolumab. Source of these receptors: a human donor with classical Hodgkin lymphoma.

A few counts support this clone. This chain connects TRBV6-1 to TRBJ1-6; D not certain. Between the trimmed V and J ends, which lost 3 bases and 10 bases, there was a span of 10 bases. The CDR3 covers 13 residues. Germline CDR1 and CDR2: MNHNS and SASEGT. CDR3 sequence (DNA): TGTGCCAGCAGTGACGACGTAGAGTCACCCCTCCACTTT. This translates into CASSDDVESPLHF.

J is TRBJ2-5 and V is TRBV7-9; tentative D call: TRBD2 (5 bases). The CDR3 covers 14 residues. Germline V gives CDR1 SEHNR, CDR2 FQNEAQ (reference sequence). V gave up 5 bases and J gave up 4 bases, with 14 bases separating them. CDR3 amino acids: CASSPKTEVETQYF. In nucleotides, the CDR3 is TGTGCCAGCAGCCCAAAGACGGAGGTAGAGACCCAGTACTTC.

The rearrangement joins TRBV7-3 to TRBJ2-2, with 7 bases lining up with TRBD1. Germline V gene sequence: CDR1 SGHTA, CDR2 FQGTGA. V gave up 5 bases and J gave up 4 bases; unmatched junction bases: 10. CDR3 length equals 16 residues. CDR3 sequence (DNA): TGTGCCAGCAGCCCCCAAGGGGGCAGGGCCACCGGGGAGCTGTTTTTT. It codes for CASSPQGGRATGELFF.

The rearrangement joins TRBV6-4 to TRBJ2-6; 8 bases map to TRBD1. Looked up from germline, CDR1 is MRHNA and CDR2 is SNTAGT. Trimming cost V 0 bases and J 2 bases; bases outside gene matches: 0. This CDR3 spans 16 amino acids. The DNA for the CDR3 is TGTGCCAGCAGTGACTCGACAGGGGCTGGGGCCAACGTCCTGACTTTC. This translates into CASSDSTGAGANVLTF.

The chain links TRBV6-1 to TRBJ2-7, with D perhaps being TRBD1 or TRBD2 (5 bases each). The CDR3 runs to 15 residues. The germline V gene has CDR1 MNHNS and CDR2 SASEGT. V dropped 6 bases and J dropped 3 bases, with 18 bases sitting between them. The CDR3: CASRETGTVIYEQYF. The CDR3 bases are TGTGCCAGCAGAGAAACCGGGACGGTGATCTACGAGCAGTACTTC.

This sequence joins TRBV6-4 and TRBJ2-6; D call uncertain. The V and J ends lost 8 bases and 0 bases respectively, with 8 bases between them. The CDR3 extends over 14 amino acids. Germline CDR1 and CDR2: MRHNA and SNTAGT. In DNA, the CDR3 is TGTGCCAGCTCACCCAGCTCTGGGGCCAACGTCCTGACTTTC. This gives the protein CASSPSSGANVLTF.

This clone was seen only a few times. This chain joins TRBV5-6 and TRBJ1-1; D not certain. Trimming took off 4 bases at V and 2 bases at J, with 3 bases between the two ends. This CDR3 has 11 amino acids. Germline loops: CDR1 SGHDT, CDR2 YYEEEE. CDR3 sequence: CASSVNTEAFF. The CDR3 DNA reads as TGTGCCAGCAGCGTAAACACTGAAGCTTTCTTT.

CDR3 sequence: CASSLVWLAGGWSDTQYF. The CDR3 DNA sequence: TGTGCCAGCAGCTTAGTATGGCTAGCGGGAGGATGGTCAGATACGCAGTATTTT. The chain is built from TRBV7-9 and TRBJ2-3, with 11 bases fitting TRBD2. CDR1 is SEHNR, CDR2 FQNEAQ, per germline (reference sequence). V was pared by 1 base and J by 4 bases, with 10 bases of the junction left unmatched. The CDR3 spans 18 residues.

This clone was picked up a small number of times. The CDR3 spells CAWSPGTGLISNQPQHF. The CDR3 bases are TGTGCCTGGAGTCCGGGGACAGGCCTTATTAGCAATCAGCCCCAGCATTTT. J is TRBJ1-5 and V is TRBV30; 8 nucleotides match TRBD1. Germline values: CDR1 GTSNPN, CDR2 SVGIG (reference sequence). J lost 0 bases, V lost 2 bases, and 9 bases had no gene match. This CDR3 is 17 amino acids long.

The chain recombines TRBV28 with TRBJ2-1; TRBD2 is a possible D gene (6 bases). Germline assignment: CDR1 MDHEN and CDR2 SYDVKM. There are 12 residues in the CDR3. V lost 7 bases to trimming and J lost 8 bases, with 12 bases between them. CDR3 bases: TGTGCCAGCACCAGGACGGGGGATGAGCAGTTCTTC. It translates to CASTRTGDEQFF.

The chain employs TRBV7-9 and TRBJ2-2; D is unclear. V lost 5 bases and J 5 bases, leaving 9 bases between the germline ends. The CDR3 has 13 residues. CDR1 SEHNR and CDR2 FQNEAQ come from the germline V gene (reference sequence). The chain's CDR3 is CASSLRPTGELFF. The CDR3 coding sequence is TGTGCCAGCAGCCTTAGACCTACCGGGGAGCTGTTTTTT. Supplemented by reference TRBV7-9 and TRBJ2-2, the full variable domain reads DTGVSQNPRHKITKRGQNVTFRCDPISEHNRLYWYRQTLGQGPEFLTYFQNEAQLEKSRLLSDRFSAERPKGSFSTLEIQRTEQGDSAMYLCASSLRPTGELFFGEGSRLTVL.

This rearrangement joins TRBV2 to TRBJ2-2, with TRBD1 matching 7 bases. Germline V gives CDR1 SNHLY, CDR2 FYNNEI. Losses at the gene ends were 8 bases for V and 3 bases for J; bases not matched to a gene: 6. CDR3 length equals 14 residues. CDR3 residues: CASARDSYTGELFF. The CDR3 DNA reads as TGTGCCAGCGCCCGGGACAGCTACACCGGGGAGCTGTTTTTT.